Shown below are 5 T cell receptor beta chains from a single sample sequenced in a study of blood T cells in healthy people across ages. Then a second PCR, running about 6 to 12 cycles, was carried out with a sample-barcoded 5' primer and a J-beta primer mix. TCRdb used MiXCR to reprocess the 5' RACE reads, holding one entry per CDR3 protein. The sample includes about 1.7 million distinct CDR3 sequences, 28% of them seen just once. The sequenced sample consisted of blood. The receptors were gathered from a woman aged 30 to 39 in good health.

This clonotype was counted between two and nine times. V and J are TRBV2 and TRBJ2-5; D remains unclear. The germline V gene encodes CDR1 SNHLY and CDR2 FYNNEI. CDR3 length equals 12 residues. V was pared by 8 bases and J by 5 bases, with 12 bases between. CDR3 in amino acids: CASGSVGETQYF. The CDR3 DNA sequence: TGTGCCAGCGGAAGCGTCGGGGAGACCCAGTACTTC.

Only a few counts were recorded for this clonotype. The chain is built from TRBV15 and TRBJ1-2; perhaps TRBD1 as D (5 bases). This CDR3 is 13 amino acids long. Germline CDR1 LNHNV, CDR2 YYDKDF (reference sequence). Trimming shortened V by 8 bases and J by 4 bases, and 14 bases separated the two germline ends. CDR3: CATEPGFGYGYTF. In nucleotides, the CDR3 is TGTGCCACCGAGCCAGGGTTCGGCTATGGCTACACCTTC.

V usage is TRBV5-1 and J usage is TRBJ2-1; 9 nucleotides match TRBD2. The CDR3 consists of 15 residues. Trimming took 8 bases from V and 4 from J; bases not matched to a gene: 10. Germline CDR1 SGHRS, CDR2 YFSETQ. CDR3 amino acids: CASLIGTSRYNEQFF. The CDR3 DNA reads TGCGCCAGTCTTATCGGGACTAGCCGTTACAATGAGCAGTTCTTC.

The CDR3 spells CASSPQQGSKNIQYF. CDR3 nucleotides: TGTGCCAGCAGCCCCCAACAGGGGAGCAAAAACATTCAGTACTTC. V is TRBV7-2 and J is TRBJ2-4; the match to TRBD1 covers 7 bases. The ends lost 5 bases at V and 3 bases at J; junction bases unmatched: 7. Germline CDR1 and CDR2: SGHTA and FQGNSA. The CDR3 length is 15 residues.

The J gene is TRBJ1-4, the V gene TRBV6-5; no firm D call. The CDR3 extends over 16 amino acids. Trimming shortened V by 0 bases and J by 0 bases, and 8 bases separated the two germline ends. Germline CDR1 MNHEY, CDR2 SVGAGI. CDR3 in DNA: TGTGCCAGCAGTTACTCAGCGGACGCAACTAATGAAAAACTGTTTTTT. This gives the protein CASSYSADATNEKLFF.